This T cell receptor (beta chain) is from a study of blood T cells in healthy people across ages. Using a J-beta primer mix together with a sample-barcoded 5' primer, a second PCR was run for about 6 to 12 cycles. Each CDR3 protein is one row after TCRdb ran MiXCR on the 5' RACE reads. The table includes around 940,000 distinct CDR3 sequences, just over 50% detected once. About this clonotype itself: What it binds is unknown.

The study recruited healthy Caucasian donors from Russia who were aged about 6 to 90. Study-level findings and limits: The study lacked donor CMV status, which possibly confounded expanded clonotype changes.

Germline CDR1 is MNHNY and CDR2 is SVGAGI (reference sequence). V lost 3 bases and J lost 6, with 21 bases in between. The CDR3 is 16 residues long. Material for sequencing was blood. The sequence was obtained from a woman in her sixties in good health. The genes are TRBV6-6 and TRBJ2-7; D tentatively fits TRBD1 or TRBD2 (5 bases each). The CDR3 DNA sequence: TGTGCCAGCAGTTATAGACCGGGGACGACTATGGGCGAGCAGTACTTC. Residues: CASSYRPGTTMGEQYF.